The sequence of this TCR beta chain was determined in a study of T cells in Graves' hyperthyroidism and ophthalmopathy. The study, taken as a whole, reports: Most clonotypes that expanded in the thyroid above 0.001 also showed up in blood.

On the basis of clinical symptoms, serum thyroxine and TRAb, thyroid ultrasound and orbital computed tomography, diagnoses were made. Out of around 10 ml of fresh peripheral blood came the PBMCs. The table lists this clonotype with a few counts. Its specificity is unknown. Germline trimming cut 6 bases from V and 10 bases from J; bases unmatched to any gene: 5. This CDR3 is 11 amino acids long. Germline lookup yields CDR1 SNHLY and CDR2 FYNNEI. Amplification targeted TCR beta CDR3 regions from RNA transcripts. TCR CDR3 underwent first-round RT-PCR with the HTBI primer set. TCRdb recomputed calls from the multiplex PCR reads with MiXCR, one row per CDR3 protein. Among about 400,000 distinct CDR3 sequences listed, approximately 13% were seen once.

What was sequenced was blood. The sequence derives from a woman between 18 and 29 years old with Graves' hyperthyroidism. The J gene is TRBJ1-2, the V gene TRBV2, with 7 positions matching TRBD1. The CDR3 sequence: CASRRDRDYTF. The CDR3 nucleotides read TGTGCCAGCAGAAGGGACAGAGACTACACCTTC. The complete variable domain, with remaining parts taken from reference TRBV2 and TRBJ1-2, reads EPEVTQTPSHQVTQMGQEVILRCVPISNHLYFYWYRQILGQKVEFLVSFYNNEISEKSEIFDDQFSVERPDGSNFTLKIRSTKLEDSAMYFCASRRDRDYTFGSGTRLTVV.